This T cell receptor beta chain was sequenced in a study of blood T cell repertoires in COVID-19 (dated by TCRdb to the early 2020s). Describing the broader study: Samples covering the acute and convalescent phases of COVID-19 were provided by collaborators in the United States, Italy and Spain. The prospective study material was composed of cDNA or gDNA derived from T cells, B-cell-depleted T cells, or PBMCs. The dataset comprised deeply sampled blood TCRbeta repertoires from subjects exposed to, actively infected with, or recovered from COVID-19. The repertoires were made available in a free public database intended to serve as a resource for research on the immune response to SARS-CoV-2. The samples were drawn from the first 160 participants of the ongoing ImmuneRACE study and from some 1,300 subjects provided by 6 global collaborators. A de-identified subject ID, COVID-19 status, age in years and sex were almost always included in the sample metadata. Where HLA class I and class II types were available, the types were taken from metadata supplied by the sample provider, not from assay-based typing.

Another Seattle source contributed samples from volunteer blood donors who had recovered from COVID-19. Each collaborating institution followed its own protocols to collect whole blood in K2EDTA tubes. For TCRbeta analysis, collaborator samples were shipped as frozen whole blood, as isolated PBMCs, or as DNA extracted from either sample type. A word on this clone: This clone's antigen is unknown. No much larger clone exists at a distance of one base, and base qualities are not known.

Study-wide findings and limitations: The amount of clinical and demographic metadata varied by source and participant and was provided uncurated.

The CDR3 measures 13 amino acids from cysteine to phenylalanine. The DNA shown is the 39-base CDR3, in frame from base 1. V lost 4 bases and J lost 7 bases, and the count of bases not matched to a germline gene is 5. CDR1 and CDR2 were assigned from the germline V gene as KGHDR and SFDVKD. TCRbeta CDR3 regions were amplified from genomic DNA using the immunoSEQ Assay, a bias-controlled multiplex PCR. In the source study's methods: Within the assay, amplification of reference gene primers was used to estimate how many nucleated cells each sample contained. To quantify the absolute abundance of each unique TCRbeta CDR3 rearrangement, sequence reads were collapsed and filtered. Productive Simpson clonality was computed per sample as the square root of Simpson's diversity index over productive rearrangements. The immuneACCESS repertoire file appears here via TCRdb, limited to in-frame rearrangements. These files lack a portion of the clones; in checked studies, under half of the deficit traces to unresolved V genes, and the cause of the others is not known. V, J and clone size reflect that table, while D and trimming were determined from the DNA. For this sample the table gives approximately 250,000 clones, of which over 80% were detected only once. Of the sample, over 1.5% falls within the top ten clones.

The sequenced sample consisted of peripheral blood. The chain joins TRBV24-1 to TRBJ1-1, with 7 bases matching TRBD1. This receptor was obtained from a woman in her thirties or forties who had recovered from COVID-19. The CDR3 reads as follows: CATSEHRDSEAFF. The nucleotide sequence is TGTGCCACCAGTGAGCATCGGGACAGTGAAGCTTTCTTT.